The rows below give T cell receptor beta chains drawn from one sample of a study of T cell repertoires in cytomegalovirus infection. What these receptors recognize is not known. TCRdb processed the reads anew with MiXCR; each CDR3 protein has one entry. The sample lists more than 95,000 distinct CDR3 sequences; 30% to 40% were seen once. The input for sequencing was CD8+ T cells from cultured PBMCs, taken from culture after CMV antigen stimulation. These receptors came from a human donor in good health (CMV status not recorded). Some clones in this sample may be carry-over from other donors' samples. Each CDR3 is given with its conserved first and last residue. D genes are given only for firm matches. Expanded clones are given a class, and other clones once, few, many or no size at all.

CDR3nt: TGTGCCAGCAGTTTATCGAAGAACAATGAGCAGTTCTTC; CDR3aa: CASSLSKNNEQFF; v_gene: TRBV27; d_gene: NA; len: 13; j_gene: TRBJ2-1; abundance: NA
CDR3nt: TGTGCCAGCAGCGTAGGTGTTTCAGGGGCGGCTCAAGGCTACACCTTC; CDR3aa: CASSVGVSGAAQGYTF; v_gene: TRBV9; d_gene: NA; len: 16; j_gene: TRBJ1-2; abundance: NA
CDR3nt: TGCGCCAGCAGCCAAGATCTCCAGGGGGGATTGGCGGACACCTTC; CDR3aa: CASSQDLQGGLADTF; v_gene: TRBV4-3; d_gene: TRBD1; len: 15; j_gene: TRBJ1-2; abundance: NA
CDR3nt: TGTGCCAGCAGTGGTTGGTCCACCAACTATGGCTACACCTTC; CDR3aa: CASSGWSTNYGYTF; v_gene: TRBV2; d_gene: NA; len: 14; j_gene: TRBJ1-2; abundance: NA
CDR3nt: TGCGCCAGCAGCTGGTCAGCAGGGTCTGCTGAAGCTTTCTTT; CDR3aa: CASSWSAGSAEAFF; v_gene: TRBV5-1; d_gene: NA; len: 14; j_gene: TRBJ1-1; abundance: few
CDR3nt: TGCGCCAGCAGCCCCCTCCCGGAAGAGACCCAGTACTTC; CDR3aa: CASSPLPEETQYF; v_gene: TRBV4-1; d_gene: NA; len: 13; j_gene: TRBJ2-5; abundance: NA
CDR3nt: TGTGCCACACGAGCCAGGGACGGTGAAGCTTTCTTT; CDR3aa: CATRARDGEAFF; v_gene: TRBV6-5; d_gene: NA; len: 12; j_gene: TRBJ1-1; abundance: NA
CDR3nt: TGCAGTGCTAGATTGATAGAATCGGGAAGCAATCAGCCCCAGCATTTT; CDR3aa: CSARLIESGSNQPQHF; v_gene: TRBV20-1; d_gene: NA; len: 16; j_gene: TRBJ1-5; abundance: once
CDR3nt: TGTGCCAGCAGCTGGGGACAGGTCTACTCTGGAAACACCATATATTTT; CDR3aa: CASSWGQVYSGNTIYF; v_gene: TRBV12-3/TRBV12-4; d_gene: TRBD1; len: 16; j_gene: TRBJ1-3; abundance: few
CDR3nt: TGTGCCAGCAGGAAATCGACAGGGTGGAACACTGAAGCTTTCTTT; CDR3aa: CASRKSTGWNTEAFF; v_gene: TRBV6-2/TRBV6-3; d_gene: TRBD1; len: 15; j_gene: TRBJ1-1; abundance: NA
CDR3nt: TGTGCCAGCAGGCCGGGACAGCTTAATGAAAAACTGTTTTTT; CDR3aa: CASRPGQLNEKLFF; v_gene: TRBV6-5; d_gene: TRBD1; len: 14; j_gene: TRBJ1-4; abundance: few
CDR3nt: TGTGCCAGCAGCTTAGATCCTGTTAGCTCCTACAATGAGCAGTTCTTC; CDR3aa: CASSLDPVSSYNEQFF; v_gene: TRBV11-2; d_gene: NA; len: 16; j_gene: TRBJ2-1; abundance: many
CDR3nt: TGTGCCAGCAGCACACGGGGGTATAGTTACGAGCAGTACTTC; CDR3aa: CASSTRGYSYEQYF; v_gene: TRBV28; d_gene: NA; len: 14; j_gene: TRBJ2-7; abundance: NA
CDR3nt: TGTGCCAGCAGCCTCGAAGGGGCAGGGATGGATATGGGTGAGCAGTTCTTC; CDR3aa: CASSLEGAGMDMGEQFF; v_gene: TRBV7-8; d_gene: NA; len: 17; j_gene: TRBJ2-1; abundance: many
CDR3nt: TGCGCCAGCAGCCAGACTCCGGGGGGGCCGGGGAATGAGCAGTTCTTC; CDR3aa: CASSQTPGGPGNEQFF; v_gene: TRBV4-1; d_gene: TRBD2; len: 16; j_gene: TRBJ2-1; abundance: NA
CDR3nt: TGTGCCAGCAGTGTAACTAGCGGGGGGGCCCAAAATACGCAGTATTTT; CDR3aa: CASSVTSGGAQNTQYF; v_gene: TRBV28; d_gene: TRBD2; len: 16; j_gene: TRBJ2-3; abundance: NA
CDR3nt: TGTGCCATCAGTGAGTCGAGAGCGGGGGGGGCTGATACGCAGTATTTT; CDR3aa: CAISESRAGGADTQYF; v_gene: TRBV10-3; d_gene: TRBD2; len: 16; j_gene: TRBJ2-3; abundance: NA
CDR3nt: TGTGCCAGCAGCCCGGGACTTAAATACGAGCAGTACTTC; CDR3aa: CASSPGLKYEQYF; v_gene: TRBV13; d_gene: NA; len: 13; j_gene: TRBJ2-7; abundance: NA
CDR3nt: TGTGCCAGCAGCTTAGCGGGCGGGACCTATGGCTACACCTTC; CDR3aa: CASSLAGGTYGYTF; v_gene: TRBV7-2; d_gene: NA; len: 14; j_gene: TRBJ1-2; abundance: many
CDR3nt: TGTGCCAGCAGCGTAGCAGGTTCAGGGGGAGGCGAAAAACTGTTTTTT; CDR3aa: CASSVAGSGGGEKLFF; v_gene: TRBV9; d_gene: TRBD1; len: 16; j_gene: TRBJ1-4; abundance: NA
CDR3nt: TGTGCCAGCAGTTACCCCAGGGGATTCCGCACAGATACGCAGTATTTT; CDR3aa: CASSYPRGFRTDTQYF; v_gene: TRBV6-2/TRBV6-3; d_gene: NA; len: 16; j_gene: TRBJ2-3; abundance: few
CDR3nt: TGTGCCAGCAGTTACCGCCGGGACAGGGCCGAGGCTTGGACCGGGGAGCTGTTTTTT; CDR3aa: CASSYRRDRAEAWTGELFF; v_gene: TRBV6-2/TRBV6-3; d_gene: TRBD1; len: 19; j_gene: TRBJ2-2; abundance: few
CDR3nt: TGTGCCACCAGCAGAGCAGGGGGAGCGGGGGCCTGGAACAATGAGCAGTTCTTC; CDR3aa: CATSRAGGAGAWNNEQFF; v_gene: TRBV15; d_gene: NA; len: 18; j_gene: TRBJ2-1; abundance: NA
CDR3nt: TGTGCCAGCAGCTTAGGGTGGGGGGCGCCTGAAAAACTGTTTTTT; CDR3aa: CASSLGWGAPEKLFF; v_gene: TRBV11-2; d_gene: NA; len: 15; j_gene: TRBJ1-4; abundance: many
CDR3nt: TGTGCCAGCAGGGATGGGACAGTAGGAAGCTCCTACGAGCAGTACTTC; CDR3aa: CASRDGTVGSSYEQYF; v_gene: TRBV2; d_gene: TRBD1; len: 16; j_gene: TRBJ2-7; abundance: few
CDR3nt: TGTGCCAGCAGCCCCGGGGGGCGGGGGCACACAGAGACCCAGTACTTC; CDR3aa: CASSPGGRGHTETQYF; v_gene: TRBV7-2; d_gene: NA; len: 16; j_gene: TRBJ2-5; abundance: few
CDR3nt: TGTGCCAGCAGCTTGGCGCTGAGGGGCACTGAAGCTTTCTTT; CDR3aa: CASSLALRGTEAFF; v_gene: TRBV5-6; d_gene: NA; len: 14; j_gene: TRBJ1-1; abundance: NA
CDR3nt: TGTGCCACCAGCAGCCACAGTTTCACAGATACGCAGTATTTT; CDR3aa: CATSSHSFTDTQYF; v_gene: TRBV15; d_gene: NA; len: 14; j_gene: TRBJ2-3; abundance: NA
CDR3nt: TGTGCCAGCGGGACGGGGGGGTACACAGATACGCAGTATTTT; CDR3aa: CASGTGGYTDTQYF; v_gene: TRBV6-1; d_gene: TRBD2; len: 14; j_gene: TRBJ2-3; abundance: NA
CDR3nt: TGTGCCAGCAGTTACTCAGGGCTGCCCCAGCATTTT; CDR3aa: CASSYSGLPQHF; v_gene: TRBV6-2/TRBV6-3; d_gene: NA; len: 12; j_gene: TRBJ1-5; abundance: NA
CDR3nt: TGCGCCAGCAGCCAAGATACAAGGGTTATGAGGGGGATCACTGAAGCTTTCTTT; CDR3aa: CASSQDTRVMRGITEAFF; v_gene: TRBV4-1; d_gene: NA; len: 18; j_gene: TRBJ1-1; abundance: few
CDR3nt: TGTGCCAGCACCCCCCTCGGGGGGGTGGGTACGCAGTATTTT; CDR3aa: CASTPLGGVGTQYF; v_gene: TRBV7-2; d_gene: TRBD2; len: 14; j_gene: TRBJ2-3; abundance: NA
CDR3nt: TGTGCCAGCAGCTCCGGACAGGGGCTACATCAGCCCCAGCATTTT; CDR3aa: CASSSGQGLHQPQHF; v_gene: TRBV7-9; d_gene: TRBD1; len: 15; j_gene: TRBJ1-5; abundance: NA
CDR3nt: TGTGCCAGCAGCTTCTCGGGACTGTACAATGAGCAGTTCTTC; CDR3aa: CASSFSGLYNEQFF; v_gene: TRBV7-4; d_gene: NA; len: 14; j_gene: TRBJ2-1; abundance: NA
CDR3nt: TGTGCCAGCAGCTTAGTTGAGGTCCTAGGCAATGAGCAGTTCTTC; CDR3aa: CASSLVEVLGNEQFF; v_gene: TRBV7-9; d_gene: NA; len: 15; j_gene: TRBJ2-1; abundance: NA
CDR3nt: TGTGCCAGCAGAACCGGGACAGGCAATCAGCCCCAGCATTTT; CDR3aa: CASRTGTGNQPQHF; v_gene: TRBV6-1; d_gene: TRBD1; len: 14; j_gene: TRBJ1-5; abundance: NA
CDR3nt: TGCGCCAGCAGCCGACACCGGGACAGCTATTCACCCCTCCACTTT; CDR3aa: CASSRHRDSYSPLHF; v_gene: TRBV4-3; d_gene: TRBD1; len: 15; j_gene: TRBJ1-6; abundance: many
CDR3nt: TGTGCCAGCAGTTACAGCGGGACAGGGGACGGGGGCACTGAAGCTTTCTTT; CDR3aa: CASSYSGTGDGGTEAFF; v_gene: TRBV6-2/TRBV6-3; d_gene: TRBD1; len: 17; j_gene: TRBJ1-1; abundance: NA
CDR3nt: TGTGCCAGCAGCTTAGCTCACCCTGGGCGGGGGACATACAATGAGCAGTTCTTC; CDR3aa: CASSLAHPGRGTYNEQFF; v_gene: TRBV7-8; d_gene: NA; len: 18; j_gene: TRBJ2-1; abundance: many
CDR3nt: TGTGCCAGCAGCCGTGGAAACACTGAAGCTTTCTTT; CDR3aa: CASSRGNTEAFF; v_gene: TRBV27; d_gene: NA; len: 12; j_gene: TRBJ1-1; abundance: many
CDR3nt: TGTGCCAGCAGTTTTAGCGGGGGCCTTAACACCGGGGAGCTGTTTTTT; CDR3aa: CASSFSGGLNTGELFF; v_gene: TRBV6-1; d_gene: TRBD2; len: 16; j_gene: TRBJ2-2; abundance: NA
CDR3nt: TGCGCCAGCAGCTCCGAAGAGGACGGCTATGGCTACACCTTC; CDR3aa: CASSSEEDGYGYTF; v_gene: TRBV5-1; d_gene: NA; len: 14; j_gene: TRBJ1-2; abundance: few
CDR3nt: TGCGCCAGCAGATCCGGGGCGGGTTCACCCCTCCACTTT; CDR3aa: CASRSGAGSPLHF; v_gene: TRBV4-1; d_gene: NA; len: 13; j_gene: TRBJ1-6; abundance: NA
CDR3nt: TGTGCCAGCAGCTTAGTAGGGGGCGCTCGGAATGAGCAGTTCTTC; CDR3aa: CASSLVGGARNEQFF; v_gene: TRBV7-6; d_gene: TRBD1; len: 15; j_gene: TRBJ2-1; abundance: few
CDR3nt: TGTGCCGCCCTCGGGCCAACGAACACTGAAGCTTTCTTT; CDR3aa: CAALGPTNTEAFF; v_gene: TRBV7-6; d_gene: NA; len: 13; j_gene: TRBJ1-1; abundance: NA
CDR3nt: TGTGCCAGCAGTTCGGGACAGGGCCCAGATACGCAGTATTTT; CDR3aa: CASSSGQGPDTQYF; v_gene: TRBV28; d_gene: TRBD1; len: 14; j_gene: TRBJ2-3; abundance: NA
CDR3nt: TGTGCCAGCAGTGTCGACTCAGGGGGCCCCTACGAGCAGTACTTC; CDR3aa: CASSVDSGGPYEQYF; v_gene: TRBV27; d_gene: TRBD1; len: 15; j_gene: TRBJ2-7; abundance: few
CDR3nt: TGTGCCAGCGGGCAGGGCTCCTACGAGCAGTACTTC; CDR3aa: CASGQGSYEQYF; v_gene: TRBV7-2; d_gene: NA; len: 12; j_gene: TRBJ2-7; abundance: NA
CDR3nt: TGTGCCAGCAGTGACTTCGTCGGGCAGCATTTT; CDR3aa: CASSDFVGQHF; v_gene: TRBV7-2; d_gene: NA; len: 11; j_gene: TRBJ1-5; abundance: many
CDR3nt: TGTGCCAGCAGCCAGCGTGGAGCGGGGGGAAGGGATACGCAGTATTTT; CDR3aa: CASSQRGAGGRDTQYF; v_gene: TRBV7-9; d_gene: TRBD2; len: 16; j_gene: TRBJ2-3; abundance: NA
CDR3nt: TGTGCCAGCCAGAGTAATGGCGGCCCTGGCTACACCTTC; CDR3aa: CASQSNGGPGYTF; v_gene: TRBV7-3; d_gene: NA; len: 13; j_gene: TRBJ1-2; abundance: NA
CDR3nt: TGTGCCAGCAGCTCTGGACGCGAAGCTTTCTTT; CDR3aa: CASSSGREAFF; v_gene: TRBV7-2; d_gene: NA; len: 11; j_gene: TRBJ1-1; abundance: many
CDR3nt: TGTGCCAGCAGTCCGATTGCGGCAGGGGGCGAGCAGTACTTC; CDR3aa: CASSPIAAGGEQYF; v_gene: TRBV6-1; d_gene: TRBD1; len: 14; j_gene: TRBJ2-7; abundance: NA
CDR3nt: TGTGCCAGTAGCCCAGGTGCGTTGGGCTATGGCTACACCTTC; CDR3aa: CASSPGALGYGYTF; v_gene: TRBV19; d_gene: NA; len: 14; j_gene: TRBJ1-2; abundance: NA
CDR3nt: TGTGCCAGCAGCTTATCGTACATAGAGAGCTCCTACGAGCAGTACTTC; CDR3aa: CASSLSYIESSYEQYF; v_gene: TRBV7-9; d_gene: NA; len: 16; j_gene: TRBJ2-7; abundance: NA
CDR3nt: TGTGCCAGCAGCTCGTCGGGGGGTCTGAGGGAGACCCAGTACTTC; CDR3aa: CASSSSGGLRETQYF; v_gene: TRBV7-8; d_gene: TRBD2; len: 15; j_gene: TRBJ2-5; abundance: few
CDR3nt: TGTGCCAGCAGCTTGGGCGCGAATCAGCCCCAGCATTTT; CDR3aa: CASSLGANQPQHF; v_gene: TRBV7-2; d_gene: NA; len: 13; j_gene: TRBJ1-5; abundance: many
CDR3nt: TGTGCCAGCAGTTACCAAAGACCGGGACTAGCGCCCGGGGAGCTGTTTTTT; CDR3aa: CASSYQRPGLAPGELFF; v_gene: TRBV6-5; d_gene: TRBD2; len: 17; j_gene: TRBJ2-2; abundance: NA